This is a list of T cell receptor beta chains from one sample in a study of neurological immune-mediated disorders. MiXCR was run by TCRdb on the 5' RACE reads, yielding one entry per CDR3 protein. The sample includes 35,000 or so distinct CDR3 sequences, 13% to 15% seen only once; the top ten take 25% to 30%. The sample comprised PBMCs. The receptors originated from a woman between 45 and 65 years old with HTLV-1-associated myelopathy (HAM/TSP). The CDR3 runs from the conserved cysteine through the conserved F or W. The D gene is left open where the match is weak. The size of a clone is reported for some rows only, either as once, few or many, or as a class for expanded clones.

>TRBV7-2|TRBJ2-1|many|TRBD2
CASSPRGLAGDYNEQFF
TGTGCCAGCAGCCCCCGGGGACTAGCGGGAGATTACAATGAGCAGTTCTTC
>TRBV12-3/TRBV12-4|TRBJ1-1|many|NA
CASSFTVNSEAFF
TGTGCCAGCAGTTTCACGGTGAATAGTGAAGCTTTCTTT
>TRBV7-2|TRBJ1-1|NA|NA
CASSFSGGPDTQYFGPGTNTEAFF
NA
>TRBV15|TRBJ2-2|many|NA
CATTRTGELFF
TGTGCCACTACGCGGACCGGGGAGCTGTTTTTT
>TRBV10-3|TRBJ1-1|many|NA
CAISESPVNTEAFF
TGTGCCATCAGTGAGTCCCCGGTGAACACTGAAGCTTTCTTT
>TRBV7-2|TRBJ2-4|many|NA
CASSPMDSRVQYF
TGTGCCAGCAGCCCAATGGACTCACGGGTTCAGTACTTC
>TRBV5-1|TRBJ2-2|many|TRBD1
CASSDQGVGTGELFF
TGCGCGAGCAGCGACCAGGGGGTTGGCACCGGGGAGCTGTTTTTT
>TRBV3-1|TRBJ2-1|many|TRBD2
CASSQSLGLAGGGRYNEQFF
TGTGCCAGCAGCCAGAGCCTGGGACTAGCGGGGGGTGGACGGTACAATGAGCAGTTCTTC
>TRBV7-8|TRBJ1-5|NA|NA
CASTKGWVNQPQHF
TGTGCCAGCACCAAGGGCTGGGTCAATCAGCCCCAGCATTTT
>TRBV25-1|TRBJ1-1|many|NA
CASIEQGSTEAFF
TGTGCCAGCATCGAACAAGGGAGCACTGAAGCTTTCTTT
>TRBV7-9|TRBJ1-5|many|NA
CASSPREDYQPQHF
TGTGCCAGCAGCCCTCGGGAGGATTATCAGCCCCAGCATTTT
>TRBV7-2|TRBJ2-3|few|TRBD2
CASSVSGISTDTQYF
TGTGCCAGCAGCGTTAGCGGGATTAGCACAGATACGCAGTATTTT
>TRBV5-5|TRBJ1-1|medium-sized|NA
CASSLQAGLNTEAFF
TGTGCCAGCAGCTTGCAGGCCGGCCTGAACACTGAAGCTTTCTTT
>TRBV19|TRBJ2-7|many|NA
CASSIGLPSLYEQYF
TGTGCCAGTAGTATAGGGCTCCCTTCCCTATACGAGCAGTACTTC
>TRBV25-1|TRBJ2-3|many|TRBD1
CASSDWDREGDTQYF
TGTGCCAGCAGTGACTGGGACAGGGAGGGAGATACGCAGTATTTT
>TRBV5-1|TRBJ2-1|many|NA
CASSWGPSEQFF
TGCGCCAGCAGCTGGGGGCCCAGTGAGCAGTTCTTC
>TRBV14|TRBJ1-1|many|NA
CASSQEVVNTEAFF
TGTGCCAGCAGCCAAGAAGTAGTGAACACTGAAGCTTTCTTT
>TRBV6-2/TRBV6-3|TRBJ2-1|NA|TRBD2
CASSESRGGPYNEQFF
TGTGCCAGCAGTGAGTCTCGGGGGGGACCTTACAATGAGCAGTTCTTC
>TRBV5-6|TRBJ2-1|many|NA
CASSLGGQGGAGQFF
TGTGCCAGCAGCTTAGGTGGCCAGGGGGGAGCTGGGCAGTTCTTC
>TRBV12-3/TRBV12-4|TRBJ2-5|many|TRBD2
CASSLRLAGGLQETQYF
TGTGCCAGCAGTTTAAGACTAGCGGGGGGCCTTCAAGAGACCCAGTACTTC
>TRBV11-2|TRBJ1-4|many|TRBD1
CASSLARDSGLFF
TGTGCCAGCAGCTTAGCCCGGGACAGTGGACTGTTTTTT
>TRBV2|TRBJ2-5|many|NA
CASSQELEETQYF
TGTGCCAGCAGTCAGGAGTTGGAAGAGACCCAGTACTTC
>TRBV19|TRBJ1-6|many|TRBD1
CASRTGTGPYRPLHF
TGTGCCAGTAGAACTGGGACAGGACCGTACAGACCCCTCCACTTT
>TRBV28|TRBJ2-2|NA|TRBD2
CASLSGGNTGELFF
TGTGCCAGCCTGTCGGGAGGGAACACCGGGGAGCTGTTTTTT
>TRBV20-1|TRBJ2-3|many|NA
CSAKKYTDTQYF
TGCAGTGCTAAGAAGTACACAGATACGCAGTATTTT
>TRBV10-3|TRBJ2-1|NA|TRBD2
CAIRAGGYYNEQFF
TGTGCCATCAGGGCGGGGGGCTACTACAATGAGCAGTTCTTC
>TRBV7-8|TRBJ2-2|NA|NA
CASRATGELFF
TGTGCCAGCAGGGCGACCGGGGAGCTGTTTTTT
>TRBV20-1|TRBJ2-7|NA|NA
CSASLTRYEQYF
TGCAGTGCTTCATTGACAAGGTACGAGCAGTACTTC
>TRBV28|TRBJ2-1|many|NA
CASSLNAYEQFF
TGTGCCAGCAGCCTTAACGCCTATGAGCAGTTCTTC
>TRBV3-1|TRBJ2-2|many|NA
CASSQGAGNTGELFF
TGTGCCAGCAGCCAAGGGGCAGGGAACACCGGGGAGCTGTTTTTT
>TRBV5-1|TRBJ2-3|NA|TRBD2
CASSFSGLAGATDTQYF
TGCGCCAGCAGCTTTTCGGGACTAGCGGGGGCTACAGATACGCAGTATTTT
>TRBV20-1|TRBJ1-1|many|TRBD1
CSATRQGGIAEAFF
TGCAGTGCTACCCGACAGGGAGGGATCGCTGAAGCTTTCTTT
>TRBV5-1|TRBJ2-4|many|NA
CASSLGGDHIQYF
TGCGCCAGCAGCTTGGGGGGGGACCACATTCAGTACTTC
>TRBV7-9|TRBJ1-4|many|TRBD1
CASSGPGQRNEKLFF
TGTGCCAGCAGCGGACCGGGACAGCGTAATGAAAAACTGTTTTTT
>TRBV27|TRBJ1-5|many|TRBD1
CASSLGGQGAQPQHF
TGTGCCAGCAGTTTAGGGGGACAGGGGGCACAGCCCCAGCATTTT
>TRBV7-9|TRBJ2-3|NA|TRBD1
CASIDGTGALINFRPDTQYF
TGTGCCAGCATTGACGGGACAGGGGCCTTAATTAATTTCCGGCCAGATACGCAGTATTTT
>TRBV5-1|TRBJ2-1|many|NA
CASNSRRTKVHNEQFF
TGCGCCAGCAACTCGCGTCGGACTAAAGTCCACAATGAGCAGTTCTTC
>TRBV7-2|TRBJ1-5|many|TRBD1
CASSHGQGSNQPQHF
TGTGCCAGCAGCCATGGACAGGGAAGCAATCAGCCCCAGCATTTT
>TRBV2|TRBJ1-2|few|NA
CASREAGVGGYTF
TGTGCCAGCAGGGAAGCGGGGGTTGGAGGCTACACCTTC
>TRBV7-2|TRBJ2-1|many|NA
CASSSFWNEQFF
TGTGCCAGCAGCTCCTTCTGGAATGAGCAGTTCTTC
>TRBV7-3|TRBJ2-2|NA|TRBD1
CASSPGQGMTGELFF
TGTGCCAGCAGCCCGGGACAGGGAATGACCGGGGAGCTGTTTTTT
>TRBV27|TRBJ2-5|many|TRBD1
CASSPRDRVETQYF
TGTGCCAGCAGTCCCCGGGACAGGGTAGAGACCCAGTACTTC
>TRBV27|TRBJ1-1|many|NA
CASTPGHMNTEAFF
TGTGCCAGCACCCCGGGACATATGAACACTGAAGCTTTCTTT
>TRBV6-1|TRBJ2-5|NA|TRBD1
CASSVDRDSFHETQYF
TGTGCCAGCAGTGTGGACCGGGACAGCTTTCACGAGACCCAGTACTTC
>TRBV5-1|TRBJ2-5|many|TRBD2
CASSLWASGGPRAETQYF
TGCGCCAGCAGCTTGTGGGCTAGCGGGGGGCCGAGGGCAGAGACCCAGTACTTC
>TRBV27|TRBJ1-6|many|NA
CASSPTFVGDSPLHF
TGTGCCAGCAGTCCTACGTTTGTAGGGGATTCACCCCTCCACTTT
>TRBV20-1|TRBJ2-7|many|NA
CSATLYNVGRASYEQYF
TGCAGTGCTACCCTCTATAATGTTGGGCGGGCCAGCTACGAGCAGTACTTC
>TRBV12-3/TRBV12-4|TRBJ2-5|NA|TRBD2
CASTRGGLETQYF
TGTGCCAGCACTCGCGGGGGGCTCGAGACCCAGTACTTC
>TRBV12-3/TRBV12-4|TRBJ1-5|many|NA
CASSPSVGVGNQPQHF
TGTGCCAGCAGTCCCTCGGTAGGGGTAGGCAATCAGCCCCAGCATTTT
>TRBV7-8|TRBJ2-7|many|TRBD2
CASSFRSGGTYEQYF
TGTGCCAGCAGCTTTCGCAGCGGGGGTACCTACGAGCAGTACTTC
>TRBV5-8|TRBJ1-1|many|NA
CASRITGISAEAFF
TGTGCCAGCAGGATAACCGGGATAAGCGCTGAAGCTTTCTTT
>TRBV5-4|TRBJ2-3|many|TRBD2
CASSLASGGPSSTDTQYF
TGTGCCAGCAGCTTGGCCAGCGGGGGGCCGTCTAGCACAGATACGCAGTATTTT
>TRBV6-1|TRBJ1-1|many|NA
CASSVGGRTEAFF
TGTGCCAGCAGTGTTGGGGGGCGGACTGAAGCTTTCTTT
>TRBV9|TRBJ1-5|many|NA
CASSGSGALNQPQHF
TGTGCCAGCAGCGGTTCCGGGGCCCTCAATCAGCCCCAGCATTTT
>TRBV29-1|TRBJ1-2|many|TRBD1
CSVGTGGEGYTF
TGCAGCGTTGGGACAGGGGGCGAGGGCTACACCTTC
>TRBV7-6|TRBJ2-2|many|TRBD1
CASSFQAQGQDEIWELFF
TGTGCCAGCAGCTTCCAGGCGCAGGGACAGGATGAAATTTGGGAGCTGTTTTTT